This TCR beta chain was captured by sequencing in a study of graft-versus-host responses after intestinal transplantation. Comments on this clone: Its antigen is currently unknown.

Using immunoSEQ multiplex PCR, the repertoire was profiled, and TCRdb retains in-frame clones only, with some absent. The sample holds about 94,000 clones; 75% to 95% are singletons and the top ten take roughly 0.5%. The CDR3 length is 14 residues. Per germline, CDR1 MNHEY and CDR2 SMNVEV (reference sequence). V shed 5 bases and J shed 5 bases, with 16 bases lying between them. The specimen was unstimulated CD8+ T cells sorted from spleen or lymph node cells, collected before intestinal transplant. This receptor was identified in a human donor who received an intestinal transplant. The J gene is TRBJ2-7, the V gene TRBV27; maybe TRBD1 (6 bases). The chain's CDR3 is CASSVLRDTHEQYF. CDR3 DNA sequence: TGTGCCAGCAGTGTGCTCCGGGACACACACGAGCAGTACTTC.